This T cell receptor beta chain was retrieved from a study of regulatory T cells in long-lasting Graves disease. The CDR3 extends over 13 amino acids. The germline V gene encodes CDR1 LGHDT and CDR2 YNNKEL (reference sequence). The ends lost 4 bases at V and 3 bases at J; junction bases unmatched: 2. The authors built TCR beta libraries using iRepertoire HTBI primers and Arm-PCR of CDR3 regions. TCRdb independently ran MiXCR on the multiplex PCR reads; one entry per CDR3 protein. The sample records about 620,000 distinct CDR3 sequences, roughly 15% being singletons. Many counts were recorded for this clonotype. Antigen unknown. The study, taken as a whole, reports: Whereas 966 public clonotypes were shared by new patients, persistent patients shared more, at roughly 2,500.

The time point: newly diagnosed GD, antithyroid drugs for less than 3 months. Making the TCR library involved RNA that had been extracted from PBMCs. These data are also associated with another study on T cells in Graves' hyperthyroidism and ophthalmopathy.

The source was peripheral blood mononuclear cells (PBMCs), collected at new diagnosis, from a patient treated with antithyroid drugs. This clonotype originated in a woman in her twenties or thirties with Graves disease. The rearrangement links TRBV3-1 to TRBJ1-1; 7 bases are a match to TRBD1. The CDR3 spells CASSRGTDTEAFF. The CDR3 nucleotides read TGTGCCAGCAGCCGCGGGACAGACACTGAAGCTTTCTTT.